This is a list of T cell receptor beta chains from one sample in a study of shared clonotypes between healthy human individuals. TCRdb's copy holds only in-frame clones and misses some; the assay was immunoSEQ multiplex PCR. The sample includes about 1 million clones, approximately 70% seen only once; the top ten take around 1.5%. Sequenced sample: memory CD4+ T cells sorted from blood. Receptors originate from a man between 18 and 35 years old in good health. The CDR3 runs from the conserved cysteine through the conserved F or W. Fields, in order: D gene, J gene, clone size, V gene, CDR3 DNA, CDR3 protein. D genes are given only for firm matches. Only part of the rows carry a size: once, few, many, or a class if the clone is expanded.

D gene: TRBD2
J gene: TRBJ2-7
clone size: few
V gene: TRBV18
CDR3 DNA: TGTGCCAGCTCACCACGGGCTAGCGGAACCTACGAGCAGTACTTC
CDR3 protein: CASSPRASGTYEQYF

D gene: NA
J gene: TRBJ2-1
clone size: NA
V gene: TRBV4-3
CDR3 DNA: TGCGCCAGCAGCTACTACAATGAGCAGTTCTTC
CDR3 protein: CASSYYNEQFF

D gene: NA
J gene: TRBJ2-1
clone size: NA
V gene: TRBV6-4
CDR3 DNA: TGTGCCAGCAGTGACTCTAACAGCATCAATGAGCAGTTCTTC
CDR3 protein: CASSDSNSINEQFF

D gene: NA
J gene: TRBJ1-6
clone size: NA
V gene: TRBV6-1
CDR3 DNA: TGTGCCAGCAGTGAACAGGGTTCGAATTCACCCCTCCACTTT
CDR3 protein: CASSEQGSNSPLHF

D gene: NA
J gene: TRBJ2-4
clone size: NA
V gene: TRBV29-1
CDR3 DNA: TGCAGCGCACAGGGAGGGGAAAACATTCAGTACTTC
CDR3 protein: CSAQGGENIQYF

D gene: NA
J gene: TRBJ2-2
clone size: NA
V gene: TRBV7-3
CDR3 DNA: TGTGCCAGCAGCTCCCGGGACTTAGGGACCGGGGAGCTGTTTTTT
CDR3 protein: CASSSRDLGTGELFF

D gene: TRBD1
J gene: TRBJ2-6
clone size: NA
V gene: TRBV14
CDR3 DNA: TGTGCCAGCAGCCAGGCCAGGGGGCTATCTGGGGCCAACGTCCTGACTTTC
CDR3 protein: CASSQARGLSGANVLTF

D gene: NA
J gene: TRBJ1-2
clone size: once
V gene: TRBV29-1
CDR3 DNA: TGCAGCGTTGAAGAAGGGGTCTATGGCTACACCTTC
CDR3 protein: CSVEEGVYGYTF

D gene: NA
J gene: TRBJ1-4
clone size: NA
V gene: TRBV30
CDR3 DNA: TGTGCCTGGAGTGCTCAGGCTAATGAAAAACTGTTTTTT
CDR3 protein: CAWSAQANEKLFF

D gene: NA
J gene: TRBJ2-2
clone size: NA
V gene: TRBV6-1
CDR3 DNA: TGTGCCAGCAGTGGGCTCGACGGGGAGCTGTTTTTT
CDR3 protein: CASSGLDGELFF

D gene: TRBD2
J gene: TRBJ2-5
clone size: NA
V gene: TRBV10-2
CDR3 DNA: TGCGCCAGCAGAGCAGCGGGGGGGCACCAAGAGACCCAGTACTTC
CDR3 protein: CASRAAGGHQETQYF

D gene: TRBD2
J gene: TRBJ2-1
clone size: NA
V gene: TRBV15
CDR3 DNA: TGTGCCACCAGCAGAGACGGGACTAGCGGACCCTTGGCGTTAAATGAGCAGTTCTTC
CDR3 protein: CATSRDGTSGPLALNEQFF

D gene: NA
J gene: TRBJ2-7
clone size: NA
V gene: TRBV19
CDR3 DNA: TGTGCCAGTAAAGCGGACAATATGATTTCCTACGAGCAGTACTTC
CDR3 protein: CASKADNMISYEQYF

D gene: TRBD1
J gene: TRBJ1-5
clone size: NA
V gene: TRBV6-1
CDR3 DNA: TGTGCCAGCAGTGAAACAGGGGGCTATCAGCCCCAGCATTTT
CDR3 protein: CASSETGGYQPQHF

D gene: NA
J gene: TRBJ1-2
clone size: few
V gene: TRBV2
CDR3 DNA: TGTGCCAGCAGTGAAACGAACAGGCAAGGCTCCTACACCTTC
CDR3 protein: CASSETNRQGSYTF

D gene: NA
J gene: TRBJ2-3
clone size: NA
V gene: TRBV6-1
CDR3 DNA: TGTGCCAGTCCGGGACAAACTACGGCAGATACGCAGTATTTT
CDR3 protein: CASPGQTTADTQYF

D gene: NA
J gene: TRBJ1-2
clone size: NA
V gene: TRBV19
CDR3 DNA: TGTGCCAGTAGTATAAATAAACTAAATGGCTACACCTTC
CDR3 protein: CASSINKLNGYTF

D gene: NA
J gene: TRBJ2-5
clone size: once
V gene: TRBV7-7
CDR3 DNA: TGTGCTAGCAGCTTACGGGGCGGGGCGCGTGTTTGGCAAGAGACCCAGTACTTC
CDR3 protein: CASSLRGGARVWQETQYF

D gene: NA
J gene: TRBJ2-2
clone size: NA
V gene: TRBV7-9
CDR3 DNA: TGTGCCAGCAGCTCCCGGCCGGGGACTCCGAACACCGGGGAGCTGTTTTTT
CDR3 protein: CASSSRPGTPNTGELFF

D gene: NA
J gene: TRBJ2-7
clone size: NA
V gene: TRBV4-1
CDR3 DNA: TGCGCCAGCAGCCAAGGTCGGGCTAGGGGGAGATACGAGCAGTACTTC
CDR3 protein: CASSQGRARGRYEQYF

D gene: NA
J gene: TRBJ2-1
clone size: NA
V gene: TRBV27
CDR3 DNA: TGTGCCAGCTTCACGGAGAGGTTACAGAACAATGAGCAGTTCTTC
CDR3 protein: CASFTERLQNNEQFF

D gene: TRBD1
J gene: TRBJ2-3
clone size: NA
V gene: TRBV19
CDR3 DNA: TGTGCCAGTAGTAGTTCCTCCTACAGGGGCCAAAGCACAGATACGCAGTATTTT
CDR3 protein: CASSSSSYRGQSTDTQYF

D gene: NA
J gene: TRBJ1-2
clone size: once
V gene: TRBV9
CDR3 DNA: TGTGCCAGCAGCGTATCCGACGCAGGGCCCTATGGCTACACCTTC
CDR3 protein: CASSVSDAGPYGYTF

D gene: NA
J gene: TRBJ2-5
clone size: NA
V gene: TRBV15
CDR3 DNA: TGTGCCACCAGCAGAGATAGCGGCCCGGGACCCAGAGGAGAGACCCAGTACTTC
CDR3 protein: CATSRDSGPGPRGETQYF

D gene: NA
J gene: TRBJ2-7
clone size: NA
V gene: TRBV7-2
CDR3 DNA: TGTGCCAGCAGGCAAAATTTCGGGAGTTACGAGCAGTACTTC
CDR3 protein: CASRQNFGSYEQYF

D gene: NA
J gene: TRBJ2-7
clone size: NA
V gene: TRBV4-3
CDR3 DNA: TGCGCCAGCAGCCAGACCTGGGCCGCTTGGGACGAGCAGTACTTC
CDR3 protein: CASSQTWAAWDEQYF

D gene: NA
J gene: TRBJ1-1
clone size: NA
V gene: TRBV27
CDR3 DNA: TGTGCCAGCAGTAGGCGACAGTCGGATACTGAAGCTTTCTTT
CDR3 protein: CASSRRQSDTEAFF

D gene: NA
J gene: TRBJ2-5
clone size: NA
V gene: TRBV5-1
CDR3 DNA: TGCGCCAGCAGCTTGGAACGGGGGCGAGTGGAGACCCAGTACTTC
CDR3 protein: CASSLERGRVETQYF

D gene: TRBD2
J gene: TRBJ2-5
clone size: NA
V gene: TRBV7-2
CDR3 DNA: TGTGCCAGCAGCTTGGGTGGACTAGCGGGGACCCAGTACTTC
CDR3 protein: CASSLGGLAGTQYF

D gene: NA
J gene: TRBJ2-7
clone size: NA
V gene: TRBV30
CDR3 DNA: TGTGCCTGGAGTGGTTCCGGGGCCTACGAGCAGTACTTC
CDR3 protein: CAWSGSGAYEQYF

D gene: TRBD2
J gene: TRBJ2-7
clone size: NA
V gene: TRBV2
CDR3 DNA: TGTGCCAGCAGAGCCAGCGGGATAGGGGAGCAGTACTTC
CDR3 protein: CASRASGIGEQYF

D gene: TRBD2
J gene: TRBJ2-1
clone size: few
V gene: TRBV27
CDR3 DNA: TGTGCCAGCAGTCCGAGCGGGATAGCGGGAAGAAGAAGCAATGAGCAGTTCTTC
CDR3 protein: CASSPSGIAGRRSNEQFF

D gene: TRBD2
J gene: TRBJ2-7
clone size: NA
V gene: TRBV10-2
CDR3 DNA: TGCGCCAGCAGTGAGTGGGCCCCCAGCGGGAGGAGGTACGAGCAGTACTTC
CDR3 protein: CASSEWAPSGRRYEQYF

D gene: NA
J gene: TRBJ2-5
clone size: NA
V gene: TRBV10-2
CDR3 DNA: TGCGCCAGCAGTGATTACGACTTCGGGTGGGAGCAGTACTTC
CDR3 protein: CASSDYDFGWEQYF

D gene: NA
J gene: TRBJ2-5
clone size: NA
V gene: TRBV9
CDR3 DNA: TGTGCCAGCAGCGTACATGTTGGGGAGACCCAGTACTTC
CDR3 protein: CASSVHVGETQYF

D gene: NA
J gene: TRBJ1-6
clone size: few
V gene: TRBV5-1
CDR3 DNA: TGCGCCAGCAGCTTGGAACAGAGCTCCTATAATTCACCCCTCCACTTT
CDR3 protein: CASSLEQSSYNSPLHF

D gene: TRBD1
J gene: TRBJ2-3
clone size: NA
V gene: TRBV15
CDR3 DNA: TGTGCCACCAGCAGGGGGACAGGGGGTAACACAGATACGCAGTATTTT
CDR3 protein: CATSRGTGGNTDTQYF

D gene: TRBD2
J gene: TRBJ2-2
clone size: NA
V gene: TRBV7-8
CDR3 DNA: TGTGCCAGCAGCTTAGCGGGAGGGTGGACCGGGGAGCTGTTTTTT
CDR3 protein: CASSLAGGWTGELFF

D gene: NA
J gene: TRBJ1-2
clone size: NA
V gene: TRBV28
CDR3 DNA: TGTGCCAGCACCTTGACCCGGGCTCAGGGCTACACCTTC
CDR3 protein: CASTLTRAQGYTF

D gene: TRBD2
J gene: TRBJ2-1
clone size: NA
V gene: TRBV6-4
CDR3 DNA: TGTGCCAGCAGTAGGACTAGCGGGAGCGATGAGCAGTTCTTC
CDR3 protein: CASSRTSGSDEQFF

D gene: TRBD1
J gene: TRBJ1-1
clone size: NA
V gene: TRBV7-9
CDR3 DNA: TGTGCCAGCAGCTTAGAGGAGGCGTGGACAGGTACCACTGAAGCTTTCTTT
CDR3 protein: CASSLEEAWTGTTEAFF

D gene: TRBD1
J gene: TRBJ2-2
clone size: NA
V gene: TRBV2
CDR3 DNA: TGTGCCAGCAGAGGGGGCCGGGAGCTGTTTTTT
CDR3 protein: CASRGGRELFF

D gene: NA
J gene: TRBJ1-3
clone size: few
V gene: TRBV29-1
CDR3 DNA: TGCAGCGTTGAAACAGGGACAAACACCATATATTTT
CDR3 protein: CSVETGTNTIYF

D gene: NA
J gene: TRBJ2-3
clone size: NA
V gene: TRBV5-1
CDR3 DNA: TGCGCCAGCAGCTTGGACGGCGCTAGCACAGATACGCAGTATTTT
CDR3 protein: CASSLDGASTDTQYF

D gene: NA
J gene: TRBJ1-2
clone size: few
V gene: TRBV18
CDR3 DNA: TGTGCCAGCTCACCACCGCAGGGGCTAGGCTATGGCTACACCTTC
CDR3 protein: CASSPPQGLGYGYTF

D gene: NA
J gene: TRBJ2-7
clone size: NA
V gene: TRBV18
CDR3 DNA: TGTGCCAGCTCACCCCCGGTCGGGACTCATTCCTACGAGCAGTACTTC
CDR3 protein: CASSPPVGTHSYEQYF

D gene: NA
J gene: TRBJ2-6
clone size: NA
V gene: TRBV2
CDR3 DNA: TGTGCCAGCAGTGAAGGAGGACAGGGGGCCAACGTCCTGACTTTC
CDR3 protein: CASSEGGQGANVLTF

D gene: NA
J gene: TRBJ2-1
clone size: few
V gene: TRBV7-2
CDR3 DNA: TGTGCCAGCAGCTCCTCAGGTTACAATGAGCAGTTCTTC
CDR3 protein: CASSSSGYNEQFF

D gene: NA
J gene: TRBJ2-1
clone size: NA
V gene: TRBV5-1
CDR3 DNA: TGCGCCAGCAGCTCCGAGAACAATGAGCAGTTCTTC
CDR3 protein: CASSSENNEQFF

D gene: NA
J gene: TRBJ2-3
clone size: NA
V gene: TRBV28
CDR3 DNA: TGTGCCAGCAGTTTACTGAAGGATACGCAGTATTTT
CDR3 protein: CASSLLKDTQYF

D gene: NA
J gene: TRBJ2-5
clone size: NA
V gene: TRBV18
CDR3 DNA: TGTGCCAGCTCACCGGTCGGGGGGCCCCAAGAGACCCAGTACTTC
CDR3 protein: CASSPVGGPQETQYF